This T cell receptor beta chain was identified during a study of blood T cell repertoires in COVID-19. Study summary: Collection of acute and convalescent COVID-19 samples took place in the United States, Italy and Spain. Sources were T cells, B-cell-depleted T cells, or PBMCs; the material itself was cDNA or gDNA.

The V gene's germline CDR1 is KGHSH and CDR2 LQKENI. This CDR3 comprises 16 residues. J gave up 5 bases and V 6 bases, and 8 bases lay outside the gene matches. In the authors' workflow: Quantification of nucleated cells was approximated via reference gene primer amplification. The repertoire was sequenced with immunoSEQ multiplex PCR; TCRdb's copy has only in-frame clones and lacks some. D and trimming were read from the DNA, whereas the V and J calls and clone size are those reported in that table. This table has about 27,000 clones, 88% appearing once. The genes are TRBV18 and TRBJ2-1; 12 bases align to TRBD2. Sequencing was done on a sample of peripheral blood. This clonotype was sampled from a woman between 50 and 59 years old with active COVID-19. The CDR3 region is CASSPTSGRTDNEQFF. The CDR3, as DNA: TGTGCCAGCTCCCCCACTAGCGGGAGGACCGACAATGAGCAGTTCTTC.